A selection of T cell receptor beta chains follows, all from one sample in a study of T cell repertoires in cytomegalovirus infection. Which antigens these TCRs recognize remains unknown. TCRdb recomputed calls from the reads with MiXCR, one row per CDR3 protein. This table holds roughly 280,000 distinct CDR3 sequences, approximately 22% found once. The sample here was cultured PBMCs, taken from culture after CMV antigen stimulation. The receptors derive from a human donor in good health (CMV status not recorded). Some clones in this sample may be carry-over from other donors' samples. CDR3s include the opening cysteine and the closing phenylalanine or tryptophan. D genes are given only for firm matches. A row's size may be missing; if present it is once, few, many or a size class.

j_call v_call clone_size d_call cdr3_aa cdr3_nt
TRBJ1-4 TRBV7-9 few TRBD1 CASSKQQGLNEKLFF TGTGCCAGCAGTAAACAACAGGGGCTTAATGAAAAACTGTTTTTT
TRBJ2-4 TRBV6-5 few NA CASSYSPLTRNIQYF TGTGCCAGCAGTTACTCGCCGTTAACCCGAAACATTCAGTACTTC
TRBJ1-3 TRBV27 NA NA CASSFGQFGNTIYF TGTGCCAGCAGTTTCGGCCAGTTTGGAAACACCATATATTTT
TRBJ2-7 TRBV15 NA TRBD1 CATSRFYPGQGAYEQYF TGTGCCACCAGCAGATTCTACCCGGGACAGGGGGCCTACGAGCAGTACTTC
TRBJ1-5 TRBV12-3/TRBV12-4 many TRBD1 CASSLGTDNQPQHF TGTGCCAGCAGTTTGGGGACAGACAATCAGCCCCAGCATTTT
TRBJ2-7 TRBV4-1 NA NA CASSQEGGLFNEQYF TGCGCCAGCAGCCAAGAAGGGGGACTATTCAACGAGCAGTACTTC
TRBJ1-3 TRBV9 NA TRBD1 CASSVGTGDRRSGNTIYF TGTGCCAGCAGCGTAGGGACAGGGGATAGACGCTCTGGAAACACCATATATTTT
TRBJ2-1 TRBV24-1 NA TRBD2 CATGGGTGSYNEQFF TGTGCCACAGGCGGGGGGACGGGATCCTACAATGAGCAGTTCTTC
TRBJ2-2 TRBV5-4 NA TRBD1 CASSRQTGETGELFF TGTGCCAGCAGCCGTCAGACAGGGGAAACCGGGGAGCTGTTTTTT
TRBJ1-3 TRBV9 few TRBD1 CASSVVAGGGNTIYF TGTGCCAGCAGCGTAGTTGCAGGGGGAGGAAACACCATATATTTT
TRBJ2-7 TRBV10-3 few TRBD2 CAISPGLAAYEQYF TGTGCCATCAGCCCGGGACTAGCGGCCTACGAGCAGTACTTC
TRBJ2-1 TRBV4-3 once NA CASSQALRATDEQFF TGCGCCAGCAGCCAGGCTCTTCGCGCCACCGATGAGCAGTTCTTC
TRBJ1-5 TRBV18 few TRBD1 CASSPQGVGNQPQHF TGTGCCAGCTCCCCACAGGGGGTCGGTAATCAGCCCCAGCATTTT
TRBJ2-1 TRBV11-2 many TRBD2 CASSPLGTRTSGRYEQFF TGTGCCAGCAGCCCCCTGGGGACCCGGACTAGCGGGAGATATGAGCAGTTCTTC
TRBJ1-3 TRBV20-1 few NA CSARTALSSGNTIYF TGCAGTGCTAGAACAGCTCTCAGCTCTGGAAACACCATATATTTT
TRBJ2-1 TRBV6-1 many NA CASTTEDYFIYNEQFF TGTGCCAGCACAACTGAAGACTATTTCATCTACAATGAGCAGTTCTTC
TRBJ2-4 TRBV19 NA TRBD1 CASSPGQGLAKNIQYF TGTGCCAGTAGCCCAGGACAGGGACTAGCCAAAAACATTCAGTACTTC